Sequencing of this TCR beta chain was carried out in a study of Graves' ophthalmopathy and Graves' hyperthyroidism. Aged 18 to 65, hyperthyroidism patients had been newly diagnosed, with under 2 months' duration. Certain patients were not enrolled. These were patients with other autoimmune diseases, uncontrolled infections, pregnancy or lactation. The authors diagnosed from clinical symptoms, serum thyroxine, TRAb, thyroid ultrasound and orbital computed tomography. This clonotype was detected ten times or more. J lost 1 base, V lost 1 base, and 5 bases had no gene match. This CDR3 is built from 16 residues. Germline V lookup: CDR1 SGHVS, CDR2 FQNEAQ. As the template, RNA transcripts were used to amplify TCR beta CDR3 regions. An opening RT-PCR round employed HTBI primers and preceded a second-round multiplex PCR. In TCRdb, the multiplex PCR reads were re-called with MiXCR into one record per CDR3 protein. The top ten hold 2.4% of the sample, which has 300,000 to 400,000 distinct CDR3 sequences, 17% seen once.

Sequencing used peripheral blood. V gene TRBV7-8 combines with J gene TRBJ2-5, with TRBD2 matching over 8 bases. The receptor comes from an adult woman with stable Graves' hyperthyroidism. This CDR3 is CASSLGRLASQETQYF. The CDR3 DNA follows: TGTGCCAGCAGCTTAGGTAGACTAGCGTCCCAAGAGACCCAGTACTTC.